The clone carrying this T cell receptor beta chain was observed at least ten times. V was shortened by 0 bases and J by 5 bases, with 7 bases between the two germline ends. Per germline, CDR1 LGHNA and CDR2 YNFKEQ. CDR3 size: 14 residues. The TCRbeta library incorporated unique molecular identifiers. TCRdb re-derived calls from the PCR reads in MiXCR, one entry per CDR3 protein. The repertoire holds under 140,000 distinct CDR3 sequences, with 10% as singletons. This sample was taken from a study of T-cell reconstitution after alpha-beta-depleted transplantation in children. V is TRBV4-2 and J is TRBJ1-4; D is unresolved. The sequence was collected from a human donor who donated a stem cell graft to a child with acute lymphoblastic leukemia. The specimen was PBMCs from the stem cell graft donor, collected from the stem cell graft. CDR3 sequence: CASSQDWGNEKLFF. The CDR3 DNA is TGTGCCAGCAGCCAAGACTGGGGAAATGAAAAACTGTTTTTT.